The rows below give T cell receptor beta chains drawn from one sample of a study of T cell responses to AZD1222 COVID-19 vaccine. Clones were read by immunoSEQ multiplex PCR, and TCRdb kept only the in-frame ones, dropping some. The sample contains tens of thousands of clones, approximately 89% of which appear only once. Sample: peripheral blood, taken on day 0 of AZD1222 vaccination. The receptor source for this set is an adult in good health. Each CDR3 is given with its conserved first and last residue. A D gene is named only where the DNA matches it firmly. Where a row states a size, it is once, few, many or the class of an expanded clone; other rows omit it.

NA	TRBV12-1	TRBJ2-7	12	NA	TGTGCCAGCAGCTTCCGTTCCTACGAGCAGTACTTC	CASSFRSYEQYF
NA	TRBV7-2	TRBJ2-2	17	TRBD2	TGTGCCAGCAGCCCGGTGCCCCTAGCGGGATCGTCCGGGGAGCTGTTTTTT	CASSPVPLAGSSGELFF
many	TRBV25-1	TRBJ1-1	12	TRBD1	TGTGCCAGCAAGCAGGGGGCGTTGGAAGCTTTCTTT	CASKQGALEAFF
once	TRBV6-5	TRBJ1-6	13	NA	TGTGCCAGCAGTTACGAGAGGGGATCACCCCTCCACTTT	CASSYERGSPLHF
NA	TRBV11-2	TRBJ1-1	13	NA	TGTGCCAGCAGCCCTAGTAGGGGTAATGAAGCTTTCTTT	CASSPSRGNEAFF
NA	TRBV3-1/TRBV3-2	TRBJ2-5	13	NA	TGTGCCAGCAGCCAATACAACCAAGAGACCCAGTACTTC	CASSQYNQETQYF
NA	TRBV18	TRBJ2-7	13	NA	TGTGCCAGCTCACCGGGGTCTTCCTACGAGCAGTACTTC	CASSPGSSYEQYF
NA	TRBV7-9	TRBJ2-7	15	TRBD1	TGTGCCAGCAGCTTAGAGGGGACAGGACCCTACGAGCAGTACTTC	CASSLEGTGPYEQYF
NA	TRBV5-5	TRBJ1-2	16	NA	TGTGCCAGCAGCTTGGCAGGGACTTCGCTCAACTATGGCTACACCTTC	CASSLAGTSLNYGYTF
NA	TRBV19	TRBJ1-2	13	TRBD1	TGTGCCAGTAGTCCTACAGGGGACTATGGCTACACCTTC	CASSPTGDYGYTF
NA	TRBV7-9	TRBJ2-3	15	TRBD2	TGTGCCAGCCGCTCTGAGGGACTAGCGGGAGATACGCAGTATTTT	CASRSEGLAGDTQYF
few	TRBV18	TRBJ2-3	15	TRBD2	TGTGCCAGCTCACCAGGGACTAGTGGAACAGATACGCAGTATTTT	CASSPGTSGTDTQYF
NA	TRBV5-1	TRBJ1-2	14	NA	TGCGCCAGCAGCGCCTCCGGGACGGAGAATGGCTACACCTTC	CASSASGTENGYTF
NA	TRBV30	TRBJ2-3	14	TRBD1	TGTGCCTGGATCGGGACAGGGAAAGTAGCGGCGGAGTATTTT	CAWIGTGKVAAEYF
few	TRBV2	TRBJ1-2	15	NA	TGTGCCAGCACTTCTTGGGGGACCTTTACCTATGGCTACACCTTC	CASTSWGTFTYGYTF
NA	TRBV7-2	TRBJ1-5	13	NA	TGTGCCAGCAGCTTAGCCGAGGGACGGAACGAGCATTTT	CASSLAEGRNEHF
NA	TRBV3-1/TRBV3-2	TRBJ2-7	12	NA	TGTGCCAGCAGTCTTAGCTCCTACGAGCAGTACTTC	CASSLSSYEQYF
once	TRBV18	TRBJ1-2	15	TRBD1	TGTGCCAGCTCACCACTTGCAGGGGGAAACTATGGCTACACCTTC	CASSPLAGGNYGYTF
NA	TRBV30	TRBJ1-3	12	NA	TGTGCCTGGATAGGCTCTGGAAACACCATATATTTT	CAWIGSGNTIYF
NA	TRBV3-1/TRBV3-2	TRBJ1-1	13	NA	TGTGCCAGCAGCCAGGGGCTGGACACTGAAGCTTTCTTT	CASSQGLDTEAFF
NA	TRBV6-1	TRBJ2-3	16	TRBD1	TGTGCCAGCAGTGGGGACAGGGGGCGGTTAACAGATACGCAGTATTTT	CASSGDRGRLTDTQYF
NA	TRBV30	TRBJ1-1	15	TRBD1	TGTGCCTGGAGCCTCTTAGGGGGCATGAACACTGAAGCTTTCTTT	CAWSLLGGMNTEAFF
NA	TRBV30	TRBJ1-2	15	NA	TGTGCCTGGAGTGGGACTGCGGGGTTTAACTATGGCTACACCTTC	CAWSGTAGFNYGYTF
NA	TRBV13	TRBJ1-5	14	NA	TGTGCCAGCAGCTTATCGGGAACTCGGCAGCCCCAGCATTTT	CASSLSGTRQPQHF
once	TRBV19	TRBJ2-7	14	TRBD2	TGTGCCAGTAGCCTGAGCGGGGATATGTACGAGCAGTACTTC	CASSLSGDMYEQYF
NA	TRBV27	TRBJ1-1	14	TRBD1	TGTGCCAGCAGTATGTACAGGGGAAGGACTGAAGCTTTCTTT	CASSMYRGRTEAFF
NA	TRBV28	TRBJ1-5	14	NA	TGTGCCATCAGGGGACAACCTAGCAATCAGCCCCAGCATTTT	CAIRGQPSNQPQHF
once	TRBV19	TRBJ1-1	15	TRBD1	TGTGCCAGTAGTATAGACACCAGGGGGGACGCTGAAGCTTTCTTT	CASSIDTRGDAEAFF
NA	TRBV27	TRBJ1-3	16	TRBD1	TGTGCCAGCAGCCGAATGACAGGGAACTCTGGAAACACCATATATTTT	CASSRMTGNSGNTIYF
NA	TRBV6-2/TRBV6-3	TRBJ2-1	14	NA	TGTGCCAGCAGTTACGGATCCGCTTATTGGGAGCAGTTCTTC	CASSYGSAYWEQFF
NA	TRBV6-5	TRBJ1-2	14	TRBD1	TGTGCCAGCAGGGGGGACAGGGGTCATTATGGCTACACCTTC	CASRGDRGHYGYTF
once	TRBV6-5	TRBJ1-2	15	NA	TGTGCCAGCACTACCGCCGGGGGGGTTTCTATCGGCTACACCTTC	CASTTAGGVSIGYTF
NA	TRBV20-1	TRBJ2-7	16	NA	TGCAGTGCCAGTTCAAGGGGGGATCTGCTCATTCGGGAGCAGTACTTC	CSASSRGDLLIREQYF
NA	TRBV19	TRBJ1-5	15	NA	TGTGCCAGTACTCTCGTTGGAGGAGGCAATCAGCCCCAGCATTTT	CASTLVGGGNQPQHF
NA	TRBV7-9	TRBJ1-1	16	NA	TGTGCCAGCAACCCCCGGGCCTCAGTGGGTAGCACTGAAGCTTTCTTT	CASNPRASVGSTEAFF
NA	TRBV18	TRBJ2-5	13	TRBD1	TGTGCCAGCTCACCTGGACAGGGAGAGACCCAGTACTTC	CASSPGQGETQYF
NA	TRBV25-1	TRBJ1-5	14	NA	TGTGCCAGCAGTGATGCAAGATACAATCAGCCCCAGCATTTT	CASSDARYNQPQHF
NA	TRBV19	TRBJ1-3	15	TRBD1	TGTGCCAGTAGTCTTTCCGGGACAGGGTCGAACACCATATATTTT	CASSLSGTGSNTIYF
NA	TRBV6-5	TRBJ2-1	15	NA	TGTGCCAGCATAGACGCCCTCAGCTCCTACAATGAGCAGTTCTTC	CASIDALSSYNEQFF
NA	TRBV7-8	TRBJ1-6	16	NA	TGTGCCAGCAGGCCCAGTGGCTCCATATATAATTCACCCCTCCACTTT	CASRPSGSIYNSPLHF
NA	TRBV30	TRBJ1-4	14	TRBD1	TGTGCCTGGAGTGTAGGGGGCGGTAATGAAAAACTGTTTTTT	CAWSVGGGNEKLFF
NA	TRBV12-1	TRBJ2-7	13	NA	TGTGCCAGCAGCGAGCCCCGGGACTACGAGCAGTACTTC	CASSEPRDYEQYF
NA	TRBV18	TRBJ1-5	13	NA	TGTGCCAGCTCAGGGCAGGATAATCAGCCCCAGCATTTT	CASSGQDNQPQHF
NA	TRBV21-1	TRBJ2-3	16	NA	TGTGCCAGCAGCAAAGTGATGACTGGAGAGTCAGATACGCAGTATTTT	CASSKVMTGESDTQYF
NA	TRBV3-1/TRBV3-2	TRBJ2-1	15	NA	TGTGCCAGCAGCCAAGATGTCGGGCTATACAATGAGCAGTTCTTC	CASSQDVGLYNEQFF
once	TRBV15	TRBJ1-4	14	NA	TGTGCCACCAGCAGGAAAACACTTACTGAAAAACTGTTTTTT	CATSRKTLTEKLFF
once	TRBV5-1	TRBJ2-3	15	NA	TGCGCCAGCGGAATCGACGGGACACCAACAGATACGCAGTATTTT	CASGIDGTPTDTQYF
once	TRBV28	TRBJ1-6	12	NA	TGTGCCAGCAAAGCGCACGGGGCCACCCTCCACTTT	CASKAHGATLHF